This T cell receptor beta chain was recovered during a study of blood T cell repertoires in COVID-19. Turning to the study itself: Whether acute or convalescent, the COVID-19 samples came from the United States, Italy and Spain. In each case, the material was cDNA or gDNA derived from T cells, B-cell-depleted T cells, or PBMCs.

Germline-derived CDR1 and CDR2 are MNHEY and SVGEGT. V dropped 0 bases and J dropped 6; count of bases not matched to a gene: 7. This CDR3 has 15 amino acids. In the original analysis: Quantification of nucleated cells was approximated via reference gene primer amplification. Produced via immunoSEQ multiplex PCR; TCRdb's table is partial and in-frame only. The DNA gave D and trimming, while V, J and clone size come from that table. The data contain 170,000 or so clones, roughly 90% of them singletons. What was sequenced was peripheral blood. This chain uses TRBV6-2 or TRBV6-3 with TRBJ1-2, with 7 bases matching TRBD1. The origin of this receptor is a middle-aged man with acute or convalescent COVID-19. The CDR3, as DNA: TGTGCCAGCAGTTACTCGGGGGACAGCCCTAATGGCTACACCTTC. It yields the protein CASSYSGDSPNGYTF.